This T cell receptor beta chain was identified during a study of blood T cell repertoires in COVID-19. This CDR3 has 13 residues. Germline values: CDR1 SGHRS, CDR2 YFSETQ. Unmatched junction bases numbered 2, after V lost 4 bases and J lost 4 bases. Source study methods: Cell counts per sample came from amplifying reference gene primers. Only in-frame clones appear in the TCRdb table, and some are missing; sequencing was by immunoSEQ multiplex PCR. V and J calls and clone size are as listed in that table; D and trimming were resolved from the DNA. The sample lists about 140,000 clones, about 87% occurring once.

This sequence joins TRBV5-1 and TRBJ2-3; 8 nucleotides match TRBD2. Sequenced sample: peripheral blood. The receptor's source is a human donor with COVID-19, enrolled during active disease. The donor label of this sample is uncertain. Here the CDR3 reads CASSLTSADTQYF. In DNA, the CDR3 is TGCGCCAGCAGCCTGACTAGCGCAGATACGCAGTATTTT.